This TCR beta chain was identified during a study of vaccination and CD4 T cells after COVID-19 (dated by TCRdb to the early 2020s). At the level of the whole study: SARS-CoV-2 positivity had been established in the convalescent patients by nasal swab PCR, and mild disease was recorded in under ten of these patients and severe disease in one. The convalescent cohort comprised six males and four females, including two Hispanic individuals, seven Caucasians, two Asians and one multiracial person. Each participant got two doses of either the Pfizer-BioNTech BNT162b2 vaccine (n=8) or the Moderna mRNA-1273 vaccine (n=2). Post-COVID blood samples were collected from convalescent patients a median of around 96 days after diagnosis, with a range of about 35 to 161 days. The time from the second vaccine dose to post-vaccine blood sampling had a median of approximately 72 days and ranged from about 12 to 250 days. Culture stimuli were overlapping spike peptide pools from SARS-CoV-2 and from the common cold coronaviruses HCoV-NL63, HCoV-OC43 and HCoV-229E. In control cultures, a CEFX viral epitope pool was used as positive control, an HIV-1 Nef peptide pool was used as negative control, or no peptide was added. In fewer than 12 COVID-19 convalescent patients and 4 infection-naive healthy vaccine recipients, researchers compared the spike-specific CD4+ TCR repertoire from before mRNA vaccination with the repertoire from after. What the study reported, not specific to this receptor: Relatively few convalescent patients were included in the study, and early timepoints after natural infection were not analyzed. Nearly all vaccine-specific clones in convalescent patients (304 of 307) were mono-reactive for SARS-CoV-2 spike rather than cross-reactive with common cold coronaviruses. Among the post-vaccine SARS-CoV-2-reactive clones in convalescent patients, a median approximately 86% showed up only after vaccination, which suggests vaccine-specific priming. An increase in the median number of SARS-CoV-2-reactive clonotypes from 21 after infection to roughly 38 after vaccination was observed, but the change was not found to be significant.

The meaning of the sample's treatment or condition label: approximately nine-day PBMC culture with coronavirus spike peptide pools or control peptides (ViraFEST assay). To expand antigen-specific T cells with peptide pools and then pick out the expanded clonotypes through TCR sequencing, the study relied on the ViraFEST assay. The convalescent patients' positive SARS-CoV-2 PCR tests were from March to December 2020, which was before the Alpha, Beta and Delta variants emerged in the United States. Each well held around 1.9 million PBMCs cultured with roughly 10 ug/ml peptide pools in IMDM containing roughly 4.7% human AB serum and around 10 IU/ml IL-2. On days 3 and 7, half of the culture medium was replaced with fresh IL-2-containing medium. Once the cells had been in culture for around nine days, the EasySep CD4+ T cell isolation kit was used to isolate CD4+ T cells by negative selection. Ficoll-Paque Plus gradient centrifugation was used to isolate PBMCs from whole blood, and the isolated PBMCs were then either used fresh or cryopreserved at -140C. In general, triplicate wells were set up for every culture condition.

For CDR1 and CDR2, the germline V gene (reference sequence) lists MNHEY and SMNVEV. V is shortened by 5 bases, J by 6 bases, and the region joining them spans 14 bases. Its CDR3 holds 15 amino acids, cysteine through phenylalanine. CDR3 DNA only is kept here, 45 bases in frame from base 1. Receptor amplification or capture employed PCR. DNA from cultured CD4+ T cells underwent TCR sequencing with the Oncomine TCR Beta short-read assay at the Johns Hopkins FTIC core. The QIAamp micro DNA kit was used to extract genomic DNA from the cultured CD4+ T cells. Oncomine TCR Beta libraries from cultured CD4+ T cells were pooled using unique dual indexes and sequenced on an Illumina iSeq 100. For the original study's pipeline: Non-productive sequences were removed, and CDR3s that did not start with C, did not end with F or W, or were shorter than 7 amino acids were discarded. Antigen-specific clonotypes were identified using the MANAFEST web application through comparison of peptide-stimulated wells with reference and other culture wells. An FDR below 0.05, an odds ratio above 5, and a productive frequency above 0.1% in at least two of three replicate wells were required for clones to be considered positive. Clonotypes that were significantly expanded in both SARS-CoV-2 spike wells and at least one common cold coronavirus spike condition were defined as cross-reactive. Levenshtein distances (stringdist) and unrooted phylogenetic trees (ape) in R version 3.6.1 were used to assess CDR3 homology. TCRdb's own reprocessing of the public reads used fastp at Q25 and MiXCR and kept productive beta chains. Each entry merges the rows of one CDR3 protein and shows their most common DNA and genes. The V and J calls come from TCRdb's annotation, not from the publication. A total of roughly 20,000 distinct CDR3 sequences appear in this sample, 40% to 45% of them only once. The top ten clones comprise over 2.5% of the sample.

Only a few counts were recorded for this clonotype. Its antigen is currently not known. The record has no base qualities; no much larger clone is one base away. Here the chain combines TRBV27 and TRBJ1-6, with TRBD1 perhaps the D gene, on 5 matching bases. Sequencing used CD4+ T cells from blood, cultured in vitro, obtained after SARS-CoV-2 vaccination. The source is a human donor who had recovered from COVID-19. In nucleotide form, the sequence is TGTGCCAGCAGTCACGGGGGTATAGTTAATTCACCCCTCCACTTT. The translation is CASSHGGIVNSPLHF.